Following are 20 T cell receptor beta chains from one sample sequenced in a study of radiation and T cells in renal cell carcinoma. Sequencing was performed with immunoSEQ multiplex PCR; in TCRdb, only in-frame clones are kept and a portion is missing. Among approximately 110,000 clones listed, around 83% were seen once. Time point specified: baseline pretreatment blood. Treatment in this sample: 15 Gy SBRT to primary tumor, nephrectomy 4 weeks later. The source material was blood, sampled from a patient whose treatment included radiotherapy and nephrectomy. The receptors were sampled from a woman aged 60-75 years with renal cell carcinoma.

Here the CDR3 DNA reads TGTGCCACCAGCAGAGATGGTGTGGTCGGGTTCGAGCAGTACTTC. Its translation: CATSRDGVVGFEQYF. The genes are TRBV15 and TRBJ2-5; D is uncertain. The tail of the sequence fits TRBJ2-7 better, so the J call may be wrong. Germline V gene sequence: CDR1 LNHNV, CDR2 YYDKDF (reference sequence). There are 15 residues in the CDR3.

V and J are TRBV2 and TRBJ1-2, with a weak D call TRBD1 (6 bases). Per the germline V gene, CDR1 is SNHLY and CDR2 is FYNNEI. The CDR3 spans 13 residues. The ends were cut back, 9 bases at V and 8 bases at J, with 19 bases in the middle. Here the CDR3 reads CASGEGGSGGYTF. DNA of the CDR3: TGTGCCAGTGGAGAGGGGGGGAGCGGAGGCTACACCTTC.

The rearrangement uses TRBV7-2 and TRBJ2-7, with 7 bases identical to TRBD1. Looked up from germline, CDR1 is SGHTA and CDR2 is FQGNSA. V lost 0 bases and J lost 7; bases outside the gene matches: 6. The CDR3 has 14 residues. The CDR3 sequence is CASSLAERGREQYF. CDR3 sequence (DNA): TGTGCCAGCAGCTTAGCGGAGAGGGGGCGGGAGCAGTACTTC.

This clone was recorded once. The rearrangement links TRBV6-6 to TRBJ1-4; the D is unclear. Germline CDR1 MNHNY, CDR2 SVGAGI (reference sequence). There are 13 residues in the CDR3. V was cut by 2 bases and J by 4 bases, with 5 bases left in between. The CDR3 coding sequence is TGTGCCAGCAGTTACAGGGATAATGAAAAACTGTTTTTT. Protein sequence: CASSYRDNEKLFF.

CDR3 coding DNA: TGCGCCAGCACGTCGACGGGCAGGGGCCAAGAGACCCAGTACTTC. This gives the protein CASTSTGRGQETQYF. The V gene is TRBV5-1, the J gene TRBJ2-5; TRBD1 is a possible D gene (6 bases). Germline V lookup: CDR1 SGHRS, CDR2 YFSETQ. The CDR3 contains 15 residues. V shed 6 bases and J shed 1 base, with 16 bases lying between them. The whole variable domain, remainder taken from reference TRBV5-1 and TRBJ2-5, is KAGVTQTPRYLIKTRGQQVTLSCSPISGHRSVSWYQQTPGQGLQFLFEYFSETQRNKGNFPGRFSGRQFSNSRSEMNVSTLELGDSALYLCASTSTGRGQETQYFGPGTRLLVL.

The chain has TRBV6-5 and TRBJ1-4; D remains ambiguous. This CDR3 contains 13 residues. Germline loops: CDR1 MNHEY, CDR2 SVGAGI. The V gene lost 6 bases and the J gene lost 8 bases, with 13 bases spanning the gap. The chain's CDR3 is CASSRWLGEKLFF. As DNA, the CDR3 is TGTGCCAGCAGCCGGTGGTTAGGAGAAAAACTGTTTTTT.

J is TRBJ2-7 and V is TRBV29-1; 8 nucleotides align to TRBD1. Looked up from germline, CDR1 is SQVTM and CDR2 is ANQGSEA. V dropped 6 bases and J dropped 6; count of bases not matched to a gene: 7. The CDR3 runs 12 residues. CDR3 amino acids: CSVADRAREQYF. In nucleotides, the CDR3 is TGCAGCGTCGCGGACAGGGCCCGCGAGCAGTACTTC.

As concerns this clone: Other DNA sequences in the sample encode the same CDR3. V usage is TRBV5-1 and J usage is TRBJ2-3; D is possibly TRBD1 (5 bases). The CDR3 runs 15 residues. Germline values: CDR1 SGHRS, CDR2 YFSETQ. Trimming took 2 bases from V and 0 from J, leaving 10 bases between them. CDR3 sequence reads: CASSFKGSSTDTQYF. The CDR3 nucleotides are TGCGCCAGCAGCTTTAAGGGGTCTAGCACAGATACGCAGTATTTT.

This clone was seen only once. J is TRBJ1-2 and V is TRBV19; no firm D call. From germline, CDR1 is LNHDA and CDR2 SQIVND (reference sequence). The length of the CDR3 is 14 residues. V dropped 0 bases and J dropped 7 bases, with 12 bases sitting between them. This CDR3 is CASSIDRQVGGYTF. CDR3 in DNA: TGTGCCAGTAGTATAGATCGGCAGGTCGGTGGCTACACCTTC.

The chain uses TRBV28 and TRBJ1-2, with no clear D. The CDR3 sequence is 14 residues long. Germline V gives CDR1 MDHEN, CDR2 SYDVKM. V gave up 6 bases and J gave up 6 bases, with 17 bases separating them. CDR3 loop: CASSFNTGLDGYTF. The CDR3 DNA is TGTGCCAGCAGCTTCAATACCGGGTTAGATGGCTACACCTTC.

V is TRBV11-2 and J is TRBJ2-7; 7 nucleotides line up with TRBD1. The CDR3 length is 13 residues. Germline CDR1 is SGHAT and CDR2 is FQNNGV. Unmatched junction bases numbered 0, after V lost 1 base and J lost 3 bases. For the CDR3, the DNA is TGTGCCAGCAGCTTAGGGGACAGCTACGAGCAGTACTTC. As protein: CASSLGDSYEQYF.

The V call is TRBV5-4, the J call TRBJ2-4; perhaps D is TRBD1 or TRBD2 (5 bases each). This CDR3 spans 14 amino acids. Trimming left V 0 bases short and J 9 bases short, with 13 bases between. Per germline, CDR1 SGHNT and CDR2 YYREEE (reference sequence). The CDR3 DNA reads TGTGCCAGCAGCTTGGGCAGTGAGAGGGGCATTCAGTACTTC. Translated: CASSLGSERGIQYF.

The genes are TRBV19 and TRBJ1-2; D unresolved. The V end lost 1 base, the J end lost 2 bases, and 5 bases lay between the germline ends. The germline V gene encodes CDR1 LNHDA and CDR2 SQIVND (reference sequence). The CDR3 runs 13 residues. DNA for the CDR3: TGTGCCAGTAGTATAGGCAGGAACTATGGCTACACCTTC. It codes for CASSIGRNYGYTF.

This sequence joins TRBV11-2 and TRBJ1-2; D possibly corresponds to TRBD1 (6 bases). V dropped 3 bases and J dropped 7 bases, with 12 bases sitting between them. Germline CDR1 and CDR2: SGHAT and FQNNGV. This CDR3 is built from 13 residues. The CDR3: CASSFAGASGYTF. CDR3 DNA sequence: TGTGCCAGCAGCTTTGCAGGGGCGAGTGGCTACACCTTC.

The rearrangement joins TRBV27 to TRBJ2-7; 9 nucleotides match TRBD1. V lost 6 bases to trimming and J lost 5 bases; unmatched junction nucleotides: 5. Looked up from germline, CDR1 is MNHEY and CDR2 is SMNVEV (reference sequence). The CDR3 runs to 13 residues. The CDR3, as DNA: TGTGCCAGCAGGACAGGGGGTGGCCACGAGCAGTACTTC. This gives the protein CASRTGGGHEQYF.

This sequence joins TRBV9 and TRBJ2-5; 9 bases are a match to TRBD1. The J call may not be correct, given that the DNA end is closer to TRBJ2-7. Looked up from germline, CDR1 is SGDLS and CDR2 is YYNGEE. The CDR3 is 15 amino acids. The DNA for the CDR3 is TGTGCCAGCAGCGTGGGGACAGGGTTGTCCTACGAGCAGTACTTC. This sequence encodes CASSVGTGLSYEQYF.

Written as DNA, the CDR3 is TGTGCCACCAGAGTACAGGGTGGGGGAGAGACCCAGTACTTC. Residues: CATRVQGGGETQYF. The chain joins TRBV15 to TRBJ2-5, with D possibly TRBD1 on 6 matching bases. The germline V gene encodes CDR1 LNHNV and CDR2 YYDKDF (reference sequence). V was clipped by 6 bases and J by 4 bases, with 15 bases between them. There are 14 residues in the CDR3.

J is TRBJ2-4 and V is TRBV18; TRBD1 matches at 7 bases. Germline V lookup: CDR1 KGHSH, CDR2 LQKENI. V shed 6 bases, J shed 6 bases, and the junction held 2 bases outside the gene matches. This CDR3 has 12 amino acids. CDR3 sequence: CASSPGGNIQYF. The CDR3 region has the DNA TGTGCCAGCTCCCCAGGGGGAAACATTCAGTACTTC.

The CDR3 loop is CASSPRAVGTGELFF. The CDR3 DNA sequence: TGTGCCAGCAGCCCGAGGGCGGTCGGGACCGGGGAGCTGTTTTTT. The genes are TRBV5-6 and TRBJ2-2; D may be TRBD2 (5 bases). Germline CDR1 and CDR2: SGHDT and YYEEEE. CDR3 length: 15 residues. Trimming cost V 4 bases and J 5 bases, with 15 bases left between them.

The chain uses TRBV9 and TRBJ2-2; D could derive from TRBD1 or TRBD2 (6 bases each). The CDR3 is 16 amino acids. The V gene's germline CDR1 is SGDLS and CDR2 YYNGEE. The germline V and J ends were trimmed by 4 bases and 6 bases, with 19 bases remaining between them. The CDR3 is CASSPWGAPVPGELFF. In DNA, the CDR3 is TGTGCCAGCAGCCCTTGGGGGGCCCCAGTACCCGGGGAGCTGTTTTTT.